Detailed here is one T cell receptor beta chain. Its target is unknown. Trimming stripped 2 bases from V and 10 bases from J, with 12 bases between. The CDR3 loop spans 14 amino acids. CDR1 SEHNR and CDR2 FQNEAQ come from the germline V gene (reference sequence). RNA extraction gave at least 5.5 micrograms of total RNA per sample. The sample originates from a study of blood T cells in healthy people across ages. Study overall: Per every two T cells, about one barcoded beta molecule was captured by template switching. Study-wide results and limits: There was a strong correlation between TCR beta diversity and naive T cell percentage.

Using a J-beta primer mix together with a sample-barcoded 5' primer, a second PCR was run for roughly 7 to 12 cycles. TCRdb analysed the 5' RACE reads with MiXCR anew, one entry per CDR3 protein. The table has approximately 790,000 distinct CDR3 sequences, roughly 60% seen once; the top ten hold around 30%. Specimen: blood. The chain uses TRBV7-9 and TRBJ1-6; a possible D gene is TRBD1 (5 bases). The clonotype was recovered from a man aged 25-45 years in good health. The CDR3 bases are TGTGCCAGCAGCTTACAGGGAAGGGAATCACCCCTCCACTTT. Translated: CASSLQGRESPLHF.